This record concerns one TCR beta chain sequence. In the original processing: It was from reference gene primer amplification that nucleated cell counts were estimated. The table came from immunoSEQ multiplex PCR; TCRdb's copy has only in-frame clones and leaves some out. The V and J calls and clone size come from that table; D and trimming were worked out from the DNA. Counted here are 90,000 to 120,000 clones, just over 70% occurring once; the ten biggest clones make up less than 2%. This sample stems from a study of blood T cell repertoires in COVID-19. Overall study: Whether acute or convalescent, the COVID-19 samples came from the United States, Italy and Spain. From T cells, B-cell-depleted T cells, or PBMCs came the material, which was cDNA or gDNA.

CDR1 is WNHNN and CDR2 is SYGVQD in the germline V gene (reference sequence). The CDR3 contains 17 residues. J lost 8 bases, V lost 6 bases, and 13 bases had no gene match. The material sequenced was peripheral blood. The chain employs TRBV10-1 and TRBJ2-1; 13 bases fit TRBD2. The receptor comes from a woman aged 35 to 49 with acute or convalescent COVID-19. CDR3 amino acids: CASSVITGTSGDDEQFF. The CDR3 bases are TGCGCCAGCAGCGTTATTACTGGGACTAGCGGGGATGATGAGCAGTTCTTC.